This TCR beta chain was recorded in a study of T-cell memory formation after mild COVID-19. In this sample, this clonotype turned up many times. Its target is not known. Regarding the study as a whole: Whether day 37 second-wave clones are SARS-CoV-2-specific was not confirmed. CD4+ contracting clones were found mainly in CM and EM, and CD8+ ones in EMRA.

The trim removed 5 bases at V and 0 bases at J, leaving 6 bases unmatched. The CDR3 extends over 16 amino acids. Constant-segment-primed 5'RACE gave TCR alpha and TCR beta cDNA libraries with sample barcodes and UMIs. TCRdb ran MiXCR on the 5' RACE reads and lists one entry per CDR3 protein. Of tens of thousands of distinct CDR3 sequences listed, roughly 6.6% are singletons. The origin of this receptor is an adult who had mild COVID-19 (a few samples of this study predate the infection). Cell type and time point are not known. V gene TRBV12-3 or TRBV12-4 combines with J gene TRBJ1-2; 10 bases are a match to TRBD1. Sequencing was done on a sample of PBMCs or a T cell subset sorted from them (not recorded which). The CDR3 DNA reads TGTGCCAGCAGTCGAGGGACAGGGGTTACTAACTATGGCTACACCTTC. Amino acid sequence: CASSRGTGVTNYGYTF.